This T cell receptor beta chain was sequenced for a study of OX40 agonist ivuxolimab in advanced cancers. Notes on the study in general: Specificity for antigen went undetermined in the expanded peripheral T cells. Among the lowest peripheral clonal expansion occurred in 0.1-3.0 mg/kg partial responders.

At baseline, cycle 4 day 1, and cycle 7 day 1, blood was sampled. Clones were sequenced by immunoSEQ multiplex PCR, and TCRdb holds only the in-frame ones, with some missing. The data show around 27,000 clones, almost 85% seen once. This clone was seen a handful of times. Its antigen is as yet unknown. The CDR3 runs to 13 residues. CDR1 LNHDA and CDR2 SQIVND come from the germline V gene (reference sequence). V lost 5 bases, J lost 1 base, and 8 bases lay in between. This receptor was obtained from an adult with an advanced solid tumor such as melanoma, head and neck, liver or kidney cancer. The chain employs TRBV19 and TRBJ1-1; D is ambiguous. Sequencing was performed on CD4+ or CD8+ T cells sorted from blood, taken in a trial of the OX40 agonist ivuxolimab. The CDR3 nucleotides are TGTGCCAGTAGTCCCTGGGGGAACACTGAAGCTTTCTTT. This sequence encodes CASSPWGNTEAFF.